This TCR beta chain comes out of a study of cytomegalovirus exposure and HLA in healthy donors. V gave up 2 bases and J gave up 0 bases, with 11 bases separating them. This CDR3 comprises 16 residues. The germline gives CDR1 SGHRS, CDR2 YFSETQ. Researchers ran the PCR with 60 Vbeta and 13 Jbeta primers. Clones were sequenced by immunoSEQ multiplex PCR, and TCRdb holds only the in-frame ones, with some missing. Here the sample spans over 100,000 clones, 81% being singletons. Sample: PBMCs. V gene TRBV5-1 combines with J gene TRBJ2-2; D unresolved. The receptor comes from a woman aged 25 to 45 in good health and CMV-seronegative. The CDR3 loop is CASSLALSPNTGELFF. In DNA, the CDR3 is TGCGCCAGCAGCTTAGCCCTTTCCCCGAACACCGGGGAGCTGTTTTTT.